This T cell receptor (beta chain) came from a study of Ad26.COV2.S vaccination and SARS-CoV-2 variants. V gave up 3 bases and J gave up 6 bases, with 12 bases separating them. From germline, CDR1 is MDHEN and CDR2 SYDVKM. This CDR3 spans 13 amino acids. Using immunoSEQ multiplex PCR, the repertoire was profiled, and TCRdb retains in-frame clones only, with some absent. Here the sample spans more than 300,000 clones, around four fifths being singletons. Treatment here: roughly 20 received Ad26.COV2.S at low or high dose, single or two shots; about 5 received placebo; per-sample allocation not given. Samples analyzed were those drawn on day 63 after the first vaccine or placebo injection. The donor was a Boston adult aged 18-55 years.

The chain joins TRBV28 to TRBJ2-7; D possibly uses TRBD1 or TRBD2 (5 bases each). This receptor was obtained from a person between 18 and 65 years old who received the Ad26.COV2.S COVID-19 vaccine or a placebo. The sample consisted of peripheral blood, taken in a trial of Ad26.COV2.S vaccine versus placebo. CDR3 in DNA: TGTGCCAGCAGTTTGGGGGACCTCGGCGAGCAGTACTTC. This encodes CASSLGDLGEQYF. The full variable domain, rest sourced from reference TRBV28 and TRBJ2-7, is DVKVTQSSRYLVKRTGEKVFLECVQDMDHENMFWYRQDPGLGLRLIYFSYDVKMKEKGDIPEGYSVSREKKERFSLILESASTNQTSMYLCASSLGDLGEQYFGPGTRLTVT.